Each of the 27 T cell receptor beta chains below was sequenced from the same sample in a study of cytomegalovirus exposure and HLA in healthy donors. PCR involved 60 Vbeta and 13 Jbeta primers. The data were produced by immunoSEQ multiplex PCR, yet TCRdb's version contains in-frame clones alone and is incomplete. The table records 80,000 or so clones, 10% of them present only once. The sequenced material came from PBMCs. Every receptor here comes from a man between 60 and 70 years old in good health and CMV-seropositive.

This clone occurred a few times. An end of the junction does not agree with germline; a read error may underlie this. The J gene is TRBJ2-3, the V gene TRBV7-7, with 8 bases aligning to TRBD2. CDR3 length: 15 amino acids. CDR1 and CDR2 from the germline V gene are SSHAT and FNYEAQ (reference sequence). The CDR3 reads CASSPAGGRTDTQYF. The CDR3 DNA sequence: TGTGCTAGCAGCCCCGCGGGGGGACGCACAGATACGCAGTATTTT.

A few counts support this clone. For the CDR3, the DNA is TGTGCCAGCAATAGCGGGAGGTTGGAGGAGACCCAGTACTTC. Its translation: CASNSGRLEETQYF. The chain links TRBV2 to TRBJ2-5; 10 nucleotides match TRBD2. The CDR3 has 14 amino acids. The V segment lost 7 bases and the J segment 5 bases; nucleotides outside the gene matches: 7. Per the germline V gene, CDR1 is SNHLY and CDR2 is FYNNEI.

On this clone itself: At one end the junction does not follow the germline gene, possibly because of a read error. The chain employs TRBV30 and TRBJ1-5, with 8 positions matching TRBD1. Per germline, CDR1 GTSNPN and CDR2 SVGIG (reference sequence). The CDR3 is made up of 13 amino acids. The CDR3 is CACDRGSNQPQNF. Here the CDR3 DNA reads TGTGCCTGTGACAGGGGTAGCAATCAGCCCCAGAATTTT.

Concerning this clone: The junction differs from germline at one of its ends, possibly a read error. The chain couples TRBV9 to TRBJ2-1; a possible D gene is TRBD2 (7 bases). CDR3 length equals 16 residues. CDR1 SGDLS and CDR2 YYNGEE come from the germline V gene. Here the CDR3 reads CASGVGGGLGGNEQFF. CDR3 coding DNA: TGTGCCAGCGGCGTAGGCGGGGGCCTTGGCGGGAATGAGCAGTTCTTC.

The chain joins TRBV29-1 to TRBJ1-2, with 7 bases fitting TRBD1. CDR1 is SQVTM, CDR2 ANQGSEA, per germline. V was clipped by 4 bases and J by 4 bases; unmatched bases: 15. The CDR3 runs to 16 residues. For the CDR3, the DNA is TGCAGCGTTGCACCTCAGGGGGGCCCCCTCGGCTATGGCTACACCTTC. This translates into CSVAPQGGPLGYGYTF.

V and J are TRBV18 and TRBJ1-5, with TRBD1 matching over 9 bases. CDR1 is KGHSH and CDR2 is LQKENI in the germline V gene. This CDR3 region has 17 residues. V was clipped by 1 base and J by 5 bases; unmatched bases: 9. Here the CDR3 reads CASSPQIPGQGHQPQHF. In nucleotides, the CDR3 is TGTGCCAGCTCACCACAGATACCGGGACAGGGTCATCAGCCCCAGCATTTT.

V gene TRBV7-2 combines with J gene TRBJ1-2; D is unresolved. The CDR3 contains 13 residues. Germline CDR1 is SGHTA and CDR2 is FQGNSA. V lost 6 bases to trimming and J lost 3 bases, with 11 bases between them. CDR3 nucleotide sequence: TGTGCCAGCAGTTCCTACCGCTACTATGGCTACACCTTC. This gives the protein CASSSYRYYGYTF. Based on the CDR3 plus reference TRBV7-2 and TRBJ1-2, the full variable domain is GAGVSQSPSNKVTEKGKDVELRCDPISGHTALYWYRQSLGQGLEFLIYFQGNSAPDKSGLPSDRFSAERTGGSVSTLTIQRTQQEDSAVYLCASSSYRYYGYTFGSGTRLTVV.

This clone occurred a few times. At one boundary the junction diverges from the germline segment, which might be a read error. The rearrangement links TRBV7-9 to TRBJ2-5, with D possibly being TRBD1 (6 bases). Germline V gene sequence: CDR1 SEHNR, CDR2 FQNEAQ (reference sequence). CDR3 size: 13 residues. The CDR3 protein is CARSGQLQENQYF. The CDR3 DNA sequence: TGTGCCAGAAGCGGACAGCTCCAAGAGAACCAGTACTTC.

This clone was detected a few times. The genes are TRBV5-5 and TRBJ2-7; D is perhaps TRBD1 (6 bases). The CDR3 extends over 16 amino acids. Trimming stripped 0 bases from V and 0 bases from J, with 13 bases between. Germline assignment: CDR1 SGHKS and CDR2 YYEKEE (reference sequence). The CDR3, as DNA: TGTGCCAGCAGCTTGGCCCCCGGGACATCCTCCTACGAGCAGTACTTC. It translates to CASSLAPGTSSYEQYF.

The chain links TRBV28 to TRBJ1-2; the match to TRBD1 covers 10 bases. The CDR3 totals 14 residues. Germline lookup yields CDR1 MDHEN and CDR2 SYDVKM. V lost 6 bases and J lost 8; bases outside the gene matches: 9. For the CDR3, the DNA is TGTGCCAGCAGGATGACAGGGGGCTTGGAAGGCTACACCTTC. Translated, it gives CASRMTGGLEGYTF.

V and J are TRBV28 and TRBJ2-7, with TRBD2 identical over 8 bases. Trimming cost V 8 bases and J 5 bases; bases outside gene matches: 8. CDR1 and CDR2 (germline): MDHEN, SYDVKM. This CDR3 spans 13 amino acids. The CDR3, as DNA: TGTGCCAGCGCCAAGAGTAGCGGGAACGAGCAGTACTTC. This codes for CASAKSSGNEQYF.

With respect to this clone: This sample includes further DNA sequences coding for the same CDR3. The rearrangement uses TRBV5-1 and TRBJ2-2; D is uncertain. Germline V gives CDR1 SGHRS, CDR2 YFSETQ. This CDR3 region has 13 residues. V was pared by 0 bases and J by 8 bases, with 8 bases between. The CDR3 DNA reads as TGCGCCAGCAGCTTGGACGAGGCGGGGGAGCTGTTTTTT. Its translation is CASSLDEAGELFF.

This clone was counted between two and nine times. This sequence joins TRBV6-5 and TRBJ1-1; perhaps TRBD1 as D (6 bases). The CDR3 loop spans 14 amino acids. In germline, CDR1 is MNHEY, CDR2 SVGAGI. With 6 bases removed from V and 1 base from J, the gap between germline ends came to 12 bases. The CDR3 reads CASSRNRENTEAFF. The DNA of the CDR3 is TGTGCCAGCAGCCGTAACAGGGAGAACACTGAAGCTTTCTTT.

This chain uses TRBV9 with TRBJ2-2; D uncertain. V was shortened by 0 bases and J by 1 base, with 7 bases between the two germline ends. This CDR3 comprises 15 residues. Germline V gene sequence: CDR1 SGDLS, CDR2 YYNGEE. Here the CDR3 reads CASSVDNGNTGELFF. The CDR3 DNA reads TGTGCCAGCAGCGTAGATAACGGGAACACCGGGGAGCTGTTTTTT.

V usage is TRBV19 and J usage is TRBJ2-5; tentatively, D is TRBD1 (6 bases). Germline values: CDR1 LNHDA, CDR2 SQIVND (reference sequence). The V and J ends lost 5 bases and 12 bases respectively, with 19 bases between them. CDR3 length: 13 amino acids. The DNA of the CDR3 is TGTGCCAGTAGTGGGGACATTTCAGAAACTAAGTACTTC. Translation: CASSGDISETKYF.

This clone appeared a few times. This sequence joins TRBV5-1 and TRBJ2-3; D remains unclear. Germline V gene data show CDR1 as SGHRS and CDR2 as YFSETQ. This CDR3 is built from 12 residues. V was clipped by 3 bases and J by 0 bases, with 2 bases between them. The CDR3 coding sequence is TGCGCCAGCAGCTCTAGCACAGATACGCAGTATTTT. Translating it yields CASSSSTDTQYF.

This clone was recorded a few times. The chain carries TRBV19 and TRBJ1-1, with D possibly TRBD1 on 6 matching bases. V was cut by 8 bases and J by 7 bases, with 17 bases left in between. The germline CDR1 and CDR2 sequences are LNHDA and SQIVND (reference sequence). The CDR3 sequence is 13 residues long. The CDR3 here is CASRQERLSEAFF. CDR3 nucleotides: TGTGCCAGTCGACAGGAGAGGTTGAGTGAAGCTTTCTTT.

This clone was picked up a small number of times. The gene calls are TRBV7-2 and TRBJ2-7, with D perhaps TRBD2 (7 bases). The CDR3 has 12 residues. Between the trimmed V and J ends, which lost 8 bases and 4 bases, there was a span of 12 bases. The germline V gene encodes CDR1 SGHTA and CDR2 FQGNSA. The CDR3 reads CASGRGGYEQYF. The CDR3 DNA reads TGTGCCAGCGGGAGGGGGGGGTACGAGCAGTACTTC.

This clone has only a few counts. As DNA, the CDR3 is TGTGCCAGCAGCTCCTGGGACTATAGGAATGAGCAGTTCTTC. Protein product: CASSSWDYRNEQFF. The gene calls are TRBV7-3 and TRBJ2-1; TRBD2 aligns across 7 bases. Germline V gene lookup returns CDR1 SGHTA and CDR2 FQGTGA. The ends lost 4 bases at V and 7 bases at J; junction bases unmatched: 7. The CDR3 extends over 14 amino acids.

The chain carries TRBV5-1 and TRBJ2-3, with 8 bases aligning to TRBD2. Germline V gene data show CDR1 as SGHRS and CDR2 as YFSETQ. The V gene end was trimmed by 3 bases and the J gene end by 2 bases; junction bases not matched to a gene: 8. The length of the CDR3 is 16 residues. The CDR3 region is CASSSLGGGHTDTQYF. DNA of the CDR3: TGCGCCAGCAGCTCCCTTGGCGGGGGGCACACAGATACGCAGTATTTT.

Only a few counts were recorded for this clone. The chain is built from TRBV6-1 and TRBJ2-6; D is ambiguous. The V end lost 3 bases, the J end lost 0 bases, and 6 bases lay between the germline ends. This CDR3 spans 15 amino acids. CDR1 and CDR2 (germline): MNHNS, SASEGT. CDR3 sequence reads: CASSDTSSGANVLTF. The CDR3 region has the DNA TGTGCCAGCAGTGACACCAGCTCTGGGGCCAACGTCCTGACTTTC.

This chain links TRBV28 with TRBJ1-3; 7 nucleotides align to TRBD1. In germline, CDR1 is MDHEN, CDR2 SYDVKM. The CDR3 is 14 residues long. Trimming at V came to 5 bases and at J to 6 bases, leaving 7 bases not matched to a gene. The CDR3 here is CASSAGTVKNTIYF. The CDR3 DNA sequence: TGTGCCAGCAGTGCCGGGACAGTCAAAAACACCATATATTTT.

The CDR3 DNA sequence: TGTGCCAGCAGCGTGGGGTGGGGGGAGTTCTTC. Protein sequence: CASSVGWGEFF. The J gene is TRBJ2-1, the V gene TRBV6-5; a possible D gene is TRBD2 (6 bases). The germline V gene has CDR1 MNHEY and CDR2 SVGAGI. The V end was cut by 6 bases, the J end by 14 bases, with 14 bases between. The CDR3 is 11 amino acids.

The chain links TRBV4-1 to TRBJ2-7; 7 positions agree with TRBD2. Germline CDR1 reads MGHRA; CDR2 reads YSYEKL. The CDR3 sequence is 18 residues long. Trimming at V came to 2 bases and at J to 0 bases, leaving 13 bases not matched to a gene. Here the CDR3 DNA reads TGCGCCAGCAGCCAACATCGGGGGGAAGGGGCGAGCTCCTACGAGCAGTACGTC. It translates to CASSQHRGEGASSYEQYV.

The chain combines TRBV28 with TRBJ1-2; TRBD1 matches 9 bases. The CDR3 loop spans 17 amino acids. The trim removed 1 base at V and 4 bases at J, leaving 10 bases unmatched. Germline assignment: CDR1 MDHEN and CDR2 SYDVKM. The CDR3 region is CASSLSPQGAYSYGYTF. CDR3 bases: TGTGCCAGCAGTTTATCCCCACAGGGGGCATATAGCTATGGCTACACCTTC.

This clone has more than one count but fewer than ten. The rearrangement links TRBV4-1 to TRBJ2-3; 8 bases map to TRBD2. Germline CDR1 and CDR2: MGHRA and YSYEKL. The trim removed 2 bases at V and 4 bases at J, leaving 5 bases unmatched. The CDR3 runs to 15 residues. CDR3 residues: CASSQSGSESDTQYF. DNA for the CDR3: TGCGCCAGCAGCCAAAGCGGGAGTGAATCAGATACGCAGTATTTT.

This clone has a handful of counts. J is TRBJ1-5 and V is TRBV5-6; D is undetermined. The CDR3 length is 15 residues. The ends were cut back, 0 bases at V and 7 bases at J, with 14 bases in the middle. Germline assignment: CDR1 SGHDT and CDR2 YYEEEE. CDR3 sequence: CASSLGSTVGQPQHF. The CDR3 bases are TGTGCCAGCAGCTTGGGGTCCACAGTCGGACAGCCCCAGCATTTT.